The 25 T cell receptor beta chains below all came from one sample that was sequenced in a study of radiotherapy plus CTLA-4 blockade in lung cancer. Libraries were prepared by immunoSEQ multiplex PCR; TCRdb keeps only in-frame clonotypes and omits some of them. In the table there are around 90,000 clones, approximately 83% of which are singletons. Material: peripheral blood, obtained from a patient treated with radiotherapy plus ipilimumab. The receptors derive from a human donor with non-small cell lung cancer that progressed on radiotherapy plus ipilimumab.

The rearrangement uses TRBV7-2 and TRBJ2-7, with TRBD1 as a possible D gene (6 bases). V lost 3 bases and J 6 bases, leaving 21 bases between the germline ends. Germline CDR1 reads SGHTA; CDR2 reads FQGNSA. The CDR3 consists of 16 residues. Written as DNA, the CDR3 is TGTGCCAGCAGCTTTCAACAGGGCGGTGGGAGAATCGAGCAGTACTTC. Protein product: CASSFQQGGGRIEQYF. Drawing the rest from reference TRBV7-2 and TRBJ2-7, the complete variable domain is GAGVSQSPSNKVTEKGKDVELRCDPISGHTALYWYRQSLGQGLEFLIYFQGNSAPDKSGLPSDRFSAERTGGSVSTLTIQRTQQEDSAVYLCASSFQQGGGRIEQYFGPGTRLTVT.

V usage is TRBV5-5 and J usage is TRBJ1-1; TRBD1 might be the D (5 bases). V was cut by 3 bases and J by 3 bases, with 6 bases left in between. Per germline, CDR1 SGHKS and CDR2 YYEKEE (reference sequence). This CDR3 is 12 amino acids long. The CDR3 is CASSSRDTEAFF. The CDR3 bases are TGTGCCAGCAGCTCCAGGGACACTGAAGCTTTCTTT. The full variable domain, in which reference TRBV5-5 and TRBJ1-1 provide the parts outside the CDR3, is DAGVTQSPTHLIKTRGQQVTLRCSPISGHKSVSWYQQVLGQGPQFIFQYYEKEERGRGNFPDRFSARQFPNYSSELNVNALLLGDSALYLCASSSRDTEAFFGQGTRLTVV.

The gene calls are TRBV18 and TRBJ1-1, with D tentatively TRBD1 (6 bases). The CDR3 contains 13 residues. V was trimmed by 6 bases and J by 0 bases, leaving 8 bases between them. Germline loops: CDR1 KGHSH, CDR2 LQKENI. CDR3 loop: CASSWGLNTEAFF. The CDR3 nucleotides are TGTGCCAGCTCCTGGGGGCTGAACACTGAAGCTTTCTTT.

V gene TRBV4-2 combines with J gene TRBJ1-2; maybe TRBD1 (5 bases). V lost 0 bases and J lost 5, with 13 bases in between. The germline CDR1 and CDR2 sequences are LGHNA and YNFKEQ. There are 15 residues in the CDR3. The CDR3 DNA is TGTGCCAGCAGCCAAGATTTGACAGTACGATATGGCTACACCTTC. Translating gives CASSQDLTVRYGYTF.

V and J are TRBV27 and TRBJ2-7, with 7 bases identical to TRBD1. CDR3 length: 14 amino acids. Germline assignment: CDR1 MNHEY and CDR2 SMNVEV (reference sequence). The V and J ends lost 2 bases and 6 bases, in that order; junction bases with no gene match: 7. The CDR3 nucleotides are TGTGCCAGCAGTTTAGGTCAGGGGGTGGGCGAGCAGTACTTC. It encodes CASSLGQGVGEQYF.

V is TRBV6-1 and J is TRBJ2-7, with 10 positions matching TRBD2. The CDR3 spans 14 residues. Trimming took 7 bases from V and 3 from J; bases not matched to a gene: 6. The germline gives CDR1 MNHNS, CDR2 SASEGT. The CDR3, as DNA: TGTGCCAGCATTTCGGCTAGCGGGAGCTACGAGCAGTACTTC. This encodes CASISASGSYEQYF.

J is TRBJ2-3 and V is TRBV15; D might be TRBD1 or TRBD2, each matching 5 bases. The V gene's germline CDR1 is LNHNV and CDR2 YYDKDF (reference sequence). V was clipped by 4 bases and J by 1 base, with 6 bases between them. The CDR3 loop spans 13 amino acids. The CDR3 sequence: CATSKGRTDTQYF. The CDR3 DNA reads as TGTGCCACCAGCAAGGGACGCACAGATACGCAGTATTTT.

The rearrangement uses TRBV6-1 and TRBJ2-5, with 12 bases fitting TRBD1. The CDR3 contains 17 residues. Losses at the gene ends were 0 bases for V and 2 bases for J; bases not matched to a gene: 4. Germline-derived CDR1 and CDR2 are MNHNS and SASEGT. The CDR3 sequence: CASSEAGTGGRQETQYF. The CDR3 nucleotides are TGTGCCAGCAGTGAAGCCGGGACAGGGGGCAGGCAAGAGACCCAGTACTTC.

This chain links TRBV14 with TRBJ2-3; 9 bases are a match to TRBD2. The ends lost 5 bases at V and 1 base at J; junction bases unmatched: 7. There are 16 residues in the CDR3. Germline lookup yields CDR1 SGHDN and CDR2 FVKESK. The DNA for the CDR3 is TGTGCCAGCAGCTTGGGACTAGCTGTAGGCACAGATACGCAGTATTTT. It yields the protein CASSLGLAVGTDTQYF.

CDR3 nucleotide sequence: TGTGCCAGCTCAGGGACTAGCGGGAGCACAGATACGCAGTATTTT. The encoded protein is CASSGTSGSTDTQYF. This chain links TRBV18 with TRBJ2-3, with 12 nucleotides matching TRBD2. V shed 5 bases and J 0 bases; nucleotides not matched to a gene: 0. The CDR3 loop spans 15 amino acids. In germline, CDR1 is KGHSH, CDR2 LQKENI.

The chain has TRBV11-3 and TRBJ1-3, with unresolved D. Germline V gives CDR1 SGHNT, CDR2 YENEEA. Trimming took off 10 bases at V and 0 bases at J, with 10 bases between the two ends. This CDR3 comprises 13 residues. CDR3 amino acids: CATAWDSGNTIYF. The DNA of the CDR3 is TGTGCCACTGCATGGGACTCTGGAAACACCATATATTTT.

The chain joins TRBV28 to TRBJ1-5; D unresolved. The CDR3 totals 13 residues. The germline CDR1 and CDR2 sequences are MDHEN and SYDVKM. With 7 bases removed from V and 4 bases from J, the gap between germline ends came to 11 bases. Written as DNA, the CDR3 is TGTGCCAGCAAAGATGTGGGGAATCAGCCCCAGCATTTT. This gives the protein CASKDVGNQPQHF. The whole variable domain, filled in from reference TRBV28 and TRBJ1-5, reads DVKVTQSSRYLVKRTGEKVFLECVQDMDHENMFWYRQDPGLGLRLIYFSYDVKMKEKGDIPEGYSVSREKKERFSLILESASTNQTSMYLCASKDVGNQPQHFGDGTRLSIL.

This clone has a handful of counts. The chain couples TRBV6-5 to TRBJ1-1, with unresolved D. V was cut by 6 bases and J by 2 bases, with 13 bases left in between. The CDR3 totals 14 residues. Germline V gives CDR1 MNHEY, CDR2 SVGAGI. The CDR3 here is CASSRSVGNTEAFF. The CDR3, as DNA: TGTGCCAGCAGCCGCTCTGTAGGCAACACTGAAGCTTTCTTT.

The chain couples TRBV27 to TRBJ2-7; the match to TRBD2 covers 10 bases. J was trimmed by 4 bases and V by 0 bases; bases with no gene match: 3. The CDR3 is 15 residues long. The germline gives CDR1 MNHEY, CDR2 SMNVEV (reference sequence). The CDR3 reads CASSLSSGRTYEQYF. CDR3 nucleotides: TGTGCCAGCAGTTTATCTAGCGGGAGGACGTACGAGCAGTACTTC.

V and J are TRBV7-9 and TRBJ1-1; D may be TRBD1 (6 bases). There are 16 residues in the CDR3. V shed 3 bases and J shed 8 bases, with 22 bases lying between them. The germline CDR1 and CDR2 sequences are SEHNR and FQNEAQ (reference sequence). The CDR3 DNA reads as TGTGCCAGCAGCTTGAGGTTGGGGGACACTAGGTCAGAAGCTTTCTTT. Translating gives CASSLRLGDTRSEAFF.

The chain joins TRBV21-1 to TRBJ1-5; TRBD1 is the table's D call and was not checked against the DNA. TRBV21-1 is a pseudogene locus. This CDR3 spans 14 amino acids. The CDR3 loop is CASRRYRGSQPQHF. The CDR3 DNA follows: TGTGCCAGCCGACGTTACAGGGGGAGTCAGCCCCAGCATTTT.

This clone was counted only a few times. The chain is built from TRBV9 and TRBJ1-1; TRBD1 matches 7 bases. Germline V gene sequence: CDR1 SGDLS, CDR2 YYNGEE. Trimming removed 3 bases from V and 2 bases from J; junction bases left unmatched: 10. This CDR3 spans 16 amino acids. CDR3 nucleotides: TGTGCCAGCAGCGCCAGGACAGGAGGTGGCAACACTGAAGCTTTCTTT. It specifies CASSARTGGGNTEAFF.

This clone was seen only a few times. This rearrangement joins TRBV5-6 to TRBJ2-2; 8 bases line up with TRBD1. Trimming removed 4 bases from V and 1 base from J; junction bases left unmatched: 3. Germline V gene lookup returns CDR1 SGHDT and CDR2 YYEEEE. The CDR3 is 15 amino acids. The DNA for the CDR3 is TGTGCCAGCAGCACAGGGGGGAAGAACACCGGGGAGCTGTTTTTT. Its translation: CASSTGGKNTGELFF.

The J gene is TRBJ2-3, the V gene TRBV7-2, with 9 bases fitting TRBD2. Germline CDR1 and CDR2: SGHTA and FQGNSA. V trimming: 1 base; J trimming: 7 bases; junction bases outside the gene matches: 6. The CDR3 is made up of 15 amino acids. In DNA form, the CDR3 reads TGTGCCAGCAGCTTAGGTTCTAGCGGGAAGTATACGCAGTATTTT. Residues: CASSLGSSGKYTQYF.

The chain couples TRBV30 to TRBJ2-5, with 9 bases aligning to TRBD2. V dropped 0 bases and J dropped 1; count of bases not matched to a gene: 6. The length of the CDR3 is 16 residues. CDR1 and CDR2 (germline): GTSNPN, SVGIG (reference sequence). The CDR3 DNA is TGTGCCTGGAGTGTACTTGGACTAGCGTCCCAAGAGACCCAGTACTTC. Its protein product is CAWSVLGLASQETQYF. Full variable domain (outside the CDR3, taken from reference TRBV30 and TRBJ2-5): SQTIHQWPATLVQPVGSPLSLECTVEGTSNPNLYWYRQAAGRGLQLLFYSVGIGQISSEVPQNLSASRPQDRQFILSSKKLLLSDSGFYLCAWSVLGLASQETQYFGPGTRLLVL.

The chain employs TRBV5-1 and TRBJ2-1; 10 bases map to TRBD2. The CDR3 contains 18 residues. After removal of 1 base from V and 8 bases from J, the junction contained 15 bases not matched to a gene. Germline CDR1 reads SGHRS; CDR2 reads YFSETQ. DNA for the CDR3: TGCGCCAGCAGCTTGTTAGGAAGCGGGAGGGGGGCGGACTATGAGCAGTTCTTC. It specifies CASSLLGSGRGADYEQFF.

The chain recombines TRBV7-9 with TRBJ2-6, with 7 bases aligning to TRBD1. There are 17 residues in the CDR3. With V trimmed by 4 bases and J by 3 bases, 9 bases remained unmatched. Germline V CDR1 and CDR2: SEHNR, FQNEAQ (reference sequence). The CDR3 DNA follows: TGTGCCAGCAGCTATTCCATCCGGACAGGTGGGGCCAACGTCCTGACTTTC. This encodes CASSYSIRTGGANVLTF.

The chain combines TRBV19 with TRBJ2-7; D not resolved. This CDR3 is 13 amino acids long. V lost 10 bases and J 0 bases, leaving 13 bases between the germline ends. The germline CDR1 and CDR2 sequences are LNHDA and SQIVND (reference sequence). CDR3 region: CATRVGNSYEQYF. The CDR3 DNA reads TGTGCCACCCGGGTGGGTAACTCCTACGAGCAGTACTTC.

The chain combines TRBV5-8 with TRBJ2-2; D tentatively reads TRBD1 or TRBD2 (5 bases each). The CDR3 length is 14 residues. CDR1 is SGHTS and CDR2 is YDEGEE in the germline V gene. V was clipped by 0 bases and J by 5 bases, with 8 bases between them. CDR3 DNA sequence: TGTGCCAGCAGCTTGGACAGGAGGACCGGGGAGCTGTTTTTT. Protein sequence: CASSLDRRTGELFF.

Remarks on this clone: Other DNA sequences from this sample encode an identical CDR3 as well. The V and J genes are TRBV28 and TRBJ2-7, with D uncertain. CDR3 length equals 13 residues. Deletions cut 2 bases from V and 2 bases from J, with 7 bases between. Germline assignment: CDR1 MDHEN and CDR2 SYDVKM. Written as DNA, the CDR3 is TGTGCCAGCAGTTTAGGTGGAACCTACGAGCAGTACTTC. Translation: CASSLGGTYEQYF.